This T cell receptor (beta chain) stems from a study of human T cells and chemical hapten exposure. Time point reported: patch test 1, 2 weeks after DPC sensitization. Treatment indicated: therapeutic diphenylcyclopropenone sensitization with weekly scalp DPC. Non-pregnant alopecia patients aged 18 to 70, suitable for DPC therapy. V shed 3 bases and J shed 6 bases, with 5 bases lying between them. The CDR3 consists of 11 residues. TCRdb analysed the RACE reads with MiXCR anew, one entry per CDR3 protein. The sample holds over 45,000 distinct CDR3 sequences, 9.3% seen once. This clonotype was found many times.

The V call is TRBV12-3 or TRBV12-4, the J call TRBJ2-5; D unclear. This sequence was found in a woman aged 40 to 50 with alopecia areata. Some clones in this sample may be carry-over from other donors' samples. Here the sequenced sample was whole blood, taken in connection with sensitization to the hapten diphenylcyclopropenone (DPC). For the CDR3, the DNA is TGTGCCAGCAGTTTTGGTCAGACCCAGTACTTC. Translating gives CASSFGQTQYF.